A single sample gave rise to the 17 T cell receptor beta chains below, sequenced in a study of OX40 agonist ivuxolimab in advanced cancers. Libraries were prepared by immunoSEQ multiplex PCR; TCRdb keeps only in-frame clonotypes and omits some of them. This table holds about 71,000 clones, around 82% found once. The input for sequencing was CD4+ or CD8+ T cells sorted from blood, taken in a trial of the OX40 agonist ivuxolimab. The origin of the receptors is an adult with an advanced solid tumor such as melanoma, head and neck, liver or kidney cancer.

In DNA form, the CDR3 reads TGTGCCAGCAGCCGACAGGGCTACGAGCAGTACTTC. It yields the protein CASSRQGYEQYF. The gene calls are TRBV27 and TRBJ2-7; TRBD1 matches 7 bases. Germline CDR1 reads MNHEY; CDR2 reads SMNVEV (reference sequence). CDR3 length: 12 residues. V shed 6 bases, J shed 3 bases, and the junction held 2 bases outside the gene matches.

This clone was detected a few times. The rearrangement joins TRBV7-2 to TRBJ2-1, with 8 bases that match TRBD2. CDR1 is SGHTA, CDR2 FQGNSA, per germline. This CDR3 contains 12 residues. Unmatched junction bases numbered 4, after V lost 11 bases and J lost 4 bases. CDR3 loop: CAGGGIYNEQFF. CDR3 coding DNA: TGTGCCGGCGGGGGGATTTACAATGAGCAGTTCTTC.

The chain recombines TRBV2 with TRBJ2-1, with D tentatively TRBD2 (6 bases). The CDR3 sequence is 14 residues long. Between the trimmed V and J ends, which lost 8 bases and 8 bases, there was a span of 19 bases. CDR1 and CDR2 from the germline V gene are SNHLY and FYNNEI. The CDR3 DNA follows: TGTGCCAGCGGTCGGGACTCTTATTCCCATGAGCAGTTCTTC. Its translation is CASGRDSYSHEQFF.

The CDR3 here is CASSKRGKRPGPEANEQFF. The CDR3 nucleotides read TGTGCCAGCAGCAAGCGGGGCAAGAGACCGGGTCCCGAAGCCAATGAGCAGTTCTTC. The chain joins TRBV21-1 to TRBJ2-1; the table's D call of TRBD2 was not tested on the DNA. TRBV21-1 is a recognized pseudogene. This CDR3 has 19 amino acids.

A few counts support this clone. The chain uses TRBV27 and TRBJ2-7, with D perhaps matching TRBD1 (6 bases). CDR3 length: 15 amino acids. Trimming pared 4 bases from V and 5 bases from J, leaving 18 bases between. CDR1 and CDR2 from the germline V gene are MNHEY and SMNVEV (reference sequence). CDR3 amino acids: CASSSLGLGAHEQYF. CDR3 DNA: TGTGCCAGCAGTTCCTTGGGCTTGGGGGCGCACGAGCAGTACTTC.

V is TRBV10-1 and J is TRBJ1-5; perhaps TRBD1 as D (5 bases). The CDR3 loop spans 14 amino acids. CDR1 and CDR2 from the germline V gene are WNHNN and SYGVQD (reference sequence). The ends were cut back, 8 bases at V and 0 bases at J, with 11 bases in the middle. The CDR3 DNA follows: TGCGCCAGCGGCCCGAGGGGTAGCAATCAGCCCCAGCATTTT. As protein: CASGPRGSNQPQHF.

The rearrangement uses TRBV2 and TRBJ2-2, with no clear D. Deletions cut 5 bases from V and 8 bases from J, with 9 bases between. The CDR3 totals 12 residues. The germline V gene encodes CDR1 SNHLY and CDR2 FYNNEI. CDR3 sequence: CASSRLVGELFF. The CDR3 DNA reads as TGTGCCAGCAGTCGTCTCGTAGGGGAGCTGTTTTTT. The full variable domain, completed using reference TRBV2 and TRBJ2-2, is EPEVTQTPSHQVTQMGQEVILRCVPISNHLYFYWYRQILGQKVEFLVSFYNNEISEKSEIFDDQFSVERPDGSNFTLKIRSTKLEDSAMYFCASSRLVGELFFGEGSRLTVL.

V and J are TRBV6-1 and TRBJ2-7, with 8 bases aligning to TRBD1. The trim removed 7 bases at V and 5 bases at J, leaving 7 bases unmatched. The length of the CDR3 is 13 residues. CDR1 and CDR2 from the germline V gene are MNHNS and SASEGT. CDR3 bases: TGTGCCAGCAAAGAGACAGGGGCGGACGAGCAGTACTTC. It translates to CASKETGADEQYF.

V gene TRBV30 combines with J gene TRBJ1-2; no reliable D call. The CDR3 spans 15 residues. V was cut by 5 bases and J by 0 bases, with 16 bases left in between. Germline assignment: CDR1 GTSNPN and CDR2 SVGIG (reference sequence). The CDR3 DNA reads TGTGCCTGGCGCCCCCACAATCCAGCTAACTATGGCTACACCTTC. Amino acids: CAWRPHNPANYGYTF.

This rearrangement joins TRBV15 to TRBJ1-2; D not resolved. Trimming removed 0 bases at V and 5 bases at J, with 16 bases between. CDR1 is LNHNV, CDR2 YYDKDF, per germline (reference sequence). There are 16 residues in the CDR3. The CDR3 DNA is TGTGCCACCAGCAGAGAGATGAGATCTATCCTATATGGCTACACCTTC. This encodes CATSREMRSILYGYTF.

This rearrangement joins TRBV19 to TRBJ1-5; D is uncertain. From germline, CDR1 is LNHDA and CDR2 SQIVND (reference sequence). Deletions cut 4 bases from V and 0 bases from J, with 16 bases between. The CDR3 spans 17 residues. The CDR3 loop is CASSTFGRASSNQPQHF. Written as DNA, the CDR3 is TGTGCCAGTAGTACCTTCGGACGGGCGTCTAGCAATCAGCCCCAGCATTTT.

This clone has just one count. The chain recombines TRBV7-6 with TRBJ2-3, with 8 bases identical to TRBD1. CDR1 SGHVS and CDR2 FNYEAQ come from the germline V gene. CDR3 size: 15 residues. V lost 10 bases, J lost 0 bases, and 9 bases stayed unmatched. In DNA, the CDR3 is TGTGCCACCTCTCCGAGGACAGGGAGCACAGATACGCAGTATTTT. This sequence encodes CATSPRTGSTDTQYF.

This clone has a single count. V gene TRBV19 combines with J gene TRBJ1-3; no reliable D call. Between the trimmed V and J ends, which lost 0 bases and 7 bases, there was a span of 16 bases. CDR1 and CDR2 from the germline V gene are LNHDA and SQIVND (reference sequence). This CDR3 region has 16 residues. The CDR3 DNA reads TGTGCCAGTAGTATAGATCTGCGAAGCCCCGGTAACACCATATATTTT. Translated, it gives CASSIDLRSPGNTIYF.

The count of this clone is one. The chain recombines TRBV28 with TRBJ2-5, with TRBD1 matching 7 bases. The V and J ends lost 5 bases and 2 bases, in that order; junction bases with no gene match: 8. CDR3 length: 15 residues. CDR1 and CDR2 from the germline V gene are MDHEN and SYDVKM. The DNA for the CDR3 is TGTGCCAGCAGTCCAAGGGGGCGGGTTCAAGAGACCCAGTACTTC. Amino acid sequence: CASSPRGRVQETQYF.

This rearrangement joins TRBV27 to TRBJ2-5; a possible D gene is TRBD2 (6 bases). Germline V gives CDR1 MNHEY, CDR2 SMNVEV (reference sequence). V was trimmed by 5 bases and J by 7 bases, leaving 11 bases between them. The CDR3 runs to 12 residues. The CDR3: CASSPLEGTQYF. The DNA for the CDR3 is TGTGCCAGCAGTCCCTTGGAGGGGACCCAGTACTTC.

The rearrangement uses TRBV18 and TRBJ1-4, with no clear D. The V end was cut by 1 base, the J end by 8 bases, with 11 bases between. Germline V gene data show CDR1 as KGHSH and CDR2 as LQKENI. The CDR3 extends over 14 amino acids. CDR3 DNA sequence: TGTGCCAGCTCACCACTCCCGGAAGGGGAAAAACTGTTTTTT. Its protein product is CASSPLPEGEKLFF.

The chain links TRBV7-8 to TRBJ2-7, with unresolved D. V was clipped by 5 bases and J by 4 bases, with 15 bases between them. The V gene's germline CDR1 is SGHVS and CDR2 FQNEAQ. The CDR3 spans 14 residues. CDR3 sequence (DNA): TGTGCCAGCAGCCAAGTGGAGTCCCCTTACGAGCAGTACTTC. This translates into CASSQVESPYEQYF.